One sample yielded the 28 T cell receptor beta chains listed below, sequenced in a study of T cell responses to AZD1222 COVID-19 vaccine. Profiling relied on immunoSEQ multiplex PCR, and the TCRdb table lists in-frame clones only, not all of them. The sample holds roughly 120,000 clones, around 89% seen once. The sequencing used peripheral blood, collected 28 days after the second AZD1222 dose. These receptors were obtained from an adult who received the AZD1222 COVID-19 vaccine.

The genes are TRBV28 and TRBJ1-2; TRBD1 matches at 7 bases. The ends lost 3 bases at V and 8 bases at J; junction bases unmatched: 9. CDR1 is MDHEN and CDR2 is SYDVKM in the germline V gene. The length of the CDR3 is 14 residues. The CDR3 DNA is TGTGCCAGCAGTTTCTTTGACAGGGAGGACGGCTACACCTTC. It translates to CASSFFDREDGYTF.

The chain uses TRBV12-3 or TRBV12-4 and TRBJ1-1; D not resolved. Trimming pared 6 bases from V and 1 base from J, leaving 9 bases between. The CDR3 length is 13 residues. CDR3 in amino acids: CASRSRKNTEAFF. DNA of the CDR3: TGTGCCAGCAGATCCAGAAAGAACACTGAAGCTTTCTTT.

This clone was found once. The chain combines TRBV28 with TRBJ1-1; unclear D gene. V was clipped by 6 bases and J by 3 bases, with 17 bases between them. In germline, CDR1 is MDHEN, CDR2 SYDVKM. The CDR3 spans 15 residues. CDR3 amino acids: CASSTPSTQDTEAFF. Written as DNA, the CDR3 is TGTGCCAGCAGCACCCCTTCCACTCAGGACACTGAAGCTTTCTTT.

This sequence joins TRBV9 and TRBJ2-3; the match to TRBD1 covers 9 bases. This CDR3 comprises 16 residues. The germline V gene encodes CDR1 SGDLS and CDR2 YYNGEE. Unmatched junction bases numbered 7, after V lost 4 bases and J lost 1 base. As DNA, the CDR3 is TGTGCCAGCAGCTTACCGGGACAGGGTGGCACAGATACGCAGTATTTT. Protein: CASSLPGQGGTDTQYF.

In its sample, this clone was seen a few times. This rearrangement joins TRBV6-4 to TRBJ2-5, with D perhaps matching TRBD2 (5 bases). The germline V and J ends were trimmed by 2 bases and 7 bases, with 14 bases remaining between them. This CDR3 is 14 amino acids long. CDR1 and CDR2 from the germline V gene are MRHNA and SNTAGT. This CDR3 is CASSDPGVAGTQYF. The CDR3 bases are TGTGCCAGCAGTGACCCTGGGGTCGCGGGGACCCAGTACTTC.

The chain links TRBV28 to TRBJ2-3; tentatively, D is TRBD2 (6 bases). V was pared by 2 bases and J by 0 bases, with 9 bases between. CDR1 MDHEN and CDR2 SYDVKM come from the germline V gene. CDR3 length equals 15 residues. The CDR3 region has the DNA TGTGCCAGCAGTTTACGGGGGTCTAGCACAGATACGCAGTATTTT. It is translated as CASSLRGSSTDTQYF.

The chain links TRBV28 to TRBJ2-7; TRBD1 matches at 7 bases. Germline CDR1 reads MDHEN; CDR2 reads SYDVKM. V shed 8 bases and J 5 bases; nucleotides not matched to a gene: 15. This CDR3 contains 15 residues. The CDR3 DNA follows: TGTGCCAGCTGCTCCCGGAGACAGGGTAACAACGAGCAGTACTTC. Its protein is CASCSRRQGNNEQYF.

This CDR3 reads CASSPNRGMNTEAFF. DNA for the CDR3: TGTGCCAGCTCACCCAACCGGGGGATGAACACTGAAGCTTTCTTT. The J gene is TRBJ1-1, the V gene TRBV18, with a possible D match to TRBD1 (5 bases). The ends were cut back, 3 bases at V and 0 bases at J, with 11 bases in the middle. The CDR3 runs 15 residues. The germline CDR1 and CDR2 sequences are KGHSH and LQKENI.

The chain joins TRBV21-1 to TRBJ2-2. TRBV21-1 constitutes a pseudogene. CDR3 size: 17 residues. The CDR3 DNA reads TGTGCCAGCAGCAAATTGGGGGGCGGAAGTTACACCGGGGAGCTGTTTTTT. This encodes CASSKLGGGSYTGELFF.

The DNA for the CDR3 is TGCGCCAGCAGCCAAGATTCGGTTAAGGAGCGAAAGGCTTTCTTT. Residues: CASSQDSVKERKAFF. This chain connects TRBV4-1 to TRBJ1-1; no firm D call. The germline V and J ends were trimmed by 0 bases and 11 bases, with 19 bases remaining between them. The germline V gene encodes CDR1 MGHRA and CDR2 YSYEKL. The CDR3 has 15 amino acids.

The chain joins TRBV4-1 to TRBJ2-7, with D tentatively TRBD2 (6 bases). Germline assignment: CDR1 MGHRA and CDR2 YSYEKL. The CDR3 runs 17 residues. Trimming shortened V by 4 bases and J by 3 bases, and 22 bases separated the two germline ends. CDR3 DNA: TGCGCCAGCAGCCCGCAGTCGGTAGGAGGGCTTAACTACGAGCAGTACTTC. Translation gives CASSPQSVGGLNYEQYF.

V and J are TRBV7-3 and TRBJ2-3; TRBD1 agrees at 7 bases. V was clipped by 3 bases and J by 6 bases; unmatched bases: 6. This CDR3 has 14 residues. Germline loops: CDR1 SGHTA, CDR2 FQGTGA. The CDR3 DNA follows: TGTGCCAGCAGCTTCAACAGGGGCTCGGATACGCAGTATTTT. It yields the protein CASSFNRGSDTQYF.

The chain employs TRBV11-3 and TRBJ1-1; no clear D gene. Germline V lookup: CDR1 SGHNT, CDR2 YENEEA. The ends were cut back, 2 bases at V and 0 bases at J, with 4 bases in the middle. CDR3 length: 13 residues. The CDR3 DNA reads as TGTGCCAGCAGCTTATACCTGAACACTGAAGCTTTCTTT. Its protein is CASSLYLNTEAFF. The whole variable domain, filled in from reference TRBV11-3 and TRBJ1-1, reads EAGVVQSPRYKIIEKKQPVAFWCNPISGHNTLYWYLQNLGQGPELLIRYENEEAVDDSQLPKDRFSAERLKGVDSTLKIQPAELGDSAVYLCASSLYLNTEAFFGQGTRLTVV.

This chain links TRBV4-1 with TRBJ1-3; D ambiguous. Trimming removed 3 bases at V and 0 bases at J, with 9 bases between. Germline V gene sequence: CDR1 MGHRA, CDR2 YSYEKL. This CDR3 has 15 residues. The CDR3 loop reads CASSQSVLSGNTIYF. CDR3 bases: TGCGCCAGCAGCCAGAGTGTGCTCTCTGGAAACACCATATATTTT.

This chain joins TRBV5-1 and TRBJ1-1; weak D call: TRBD1 (6 bases). The CDR3 is 14 amino acids. CDR1 is SGHRS, CDR2 YFSETQ, per germline. Trimming pared 7 bases from V and 3 bases from J, leaving 16 bases between. The DNA for the CDR3 is TGCGCCAGCCAGCCGGTGGGGGGCTACACTGAAGCTTTCTTT. It is translated as CASQPVGGYTEAFF.

The V gene is TRBV6-4, the J gene TRBJ2-3; D may match TRBD1 or TRBD2 (6 bases each). The CDR3 loop spans 17 amino acids. The germline V gene encodes CDR1 MRHNA and CDR2 SNTAGT. Trimming took off 0 bases at V and 6 bases at J, with 19 bases between the two ends. The CDR3 loop reads CASSDSKGGGTSDTQYF. The CDR3 nucleotides read TGTGCCAGCAGTGACTCAAAGGGGGGCGGGACCTCCGATACGCAGTATTTT.

This sequence joins TRBV3-1 (or the pseudogene TRBV3-2) and TRBJ2-1; no clear D. Germline-derived CDR1 and CDR2 are LGHDT and YNNKEL (reference sequence). This CDR3 has 15 amino acids. Between the trimmed V and J ends, which lost 0 bases and 2 bases, there was a span of 8 bases. CDR3 residues: CASSQESFTYNEQFF. CDR3 coding DNA: TGTGCCAGCAGCCAAGAAAGCTTTACCTACAATGAGCAGTTCTTC.

The CDR3 bases are TGTGCCAGCAGCTTGCAAAAAGAGACCCAGTACTTC. Its protein product is CASSLQKETQYF. V is TRBV5-6 and J is TRBJ2-5, with unresolved D. The CDR3 loop spans 12 amino acids. V lost 1 base to trimming and J lost 3 bases, with 4 bases between them. Germline values: CDR1 SGHDT, CDR2 YYEEEE.

CDR3 protein: CASSLGGGSTEAFF. CDR3 DNA: TGTGCCAGCAGCTTGGGAGGGGGTAGCACTGAAGCTTTCTTT. The chain joins TRBV7-3 to TRBJ1-1, with a weak D call TRBD1 (6 bases). Germline CDR1 SGHTA, CDR2 FQGTGA. This CDR3 contains 14 residues. Trimming took 3 bases from V and 4 from J, leaving 12 bases between them.

The chain combines TRBV21-1 with TRBJ2-1; the D call of TRBD2 is as the table states it, not checked on the DNA. TRBV21-1 is an annotated pseudogene. The CDR3 runs to 18 residues. In DNA form, the CDR3 reads TGTGCCAGCAGCGCCAGGACTAGCGGGAGGAGCTCCTACAATGAGCAGTTCTTC. It encodes CASSARTSGRSSYNEQFF.

The genes are TRBV30 and TRBJ1-3; perhaps TRBD1 as D (6 bases). This CDR3 spans 16 amino acids. Deletions cut 1 base from V and 0 bases from J, with 13 bases between. The germline V gene has CDR1 GTSNPN and CDR2 SVGIG (reference sequence). In DNA, the CDR3 is TGTGCCTGGAGTGCGAGGGGGACACACTCTGGAAACACCATATATTTT. Its protein is CAWSARGTHSGNTIYF.

The chain has TRBV7-6 and TRBJ2-7; 8 bases are shared with TRBD2. V was clipped by 2 bases and J by 4 bases; unmatched bases: 7. This CDR3 spans 15 amino acids. Germline assignment: CDR1 SGHVS and CDR2 FNYEAQ. This chain's CDR3 is CASSLSPRGVYEQYF. Here the CDR3 DNA reads TGTGCCAGCAGCTTATCCCCGCGGGGGGTTTACGAGCAGTACTTC. The complete variable domain, with remaining parts taken from reference TRBV7-6 and TRBJ2-7, reads GAGVSQSPRYKVTKRGQDVALRCDPISGHVSLYWYRQALGQGPEFLTYFNYEAQQDKSGLPNDRFSAERPEGSISTLTIQRTEQRDSAMYRCASSLSPRGVYEQYFGPGTRLTVT.

The gene calls are TRBV6-2 or TRBV6-3 and TRBJ1-2, with 7 bases identical to TRBD1. CDR1 and CDR2 (germline): MNHEY, SVGEGT. The V and J ends lost 5 bases and 5 bases, in that order; junction bases with no gene match: 11. The CDR3 has 15 amino acids. The CDR3 loop reads CASSTTGRGFYGYTF. The CDR3 DNA sequence: TGTGCCAGCAGTACGACAGGGCGCGGTTTTTATGGCTACACCTTC.

The gene calls are TRBV12-5 and TRBJ2-7, with TRBD1 as a possible D gene (6 bases). The germline CDR1 and CDR2 sequences are LGHNT and FRNRAP. V shed 4 bases and J shed 4 bases, with 17 bases lying between them. The CDR3 spans 15 residues. The DNA for the CDR3 is TGTGCTAGTGGTTCCGTACAGGGCTTTCCGTACGAGCAGTACTTC. Amino acid sequence: CASGSVQGFPYEQYF.

This clone occurred once. The chain has TRBV19 and TRBJ2-3, with no clear D. Trimming removed 5 bases at V and 2 bases at J, with 14 bases between. CDR1 LNHDA and CDR2 SQIVND come from the germline V gene (reference sequence). This CDR3 spans 15 amino acids. The CDR3 bases are TGTGCCAGTAGTGACCCTGAGAGCCTCACAGATACGCAGTATTTT. Protein sequence: CASSDPESLTDTQYF.

The rearrangement joins TRBV18 to TRBJ1-1; D call uncertain. CDR3 length: 15 amino acids. Germline CDR1 and CDR2: KGHSH and LQKENI. The V end lost 3 bases, the J end lost 1 base, and 12 bases lay between the germline ends. The CDR3 DNA sequence: TGTGCCAGCTCACCCCGTAACACAGAGAACACTGAAGCTTTCTTT. It yields the protein CASSPRNTENTEAFF.

This clone was recorded only once. The DNA of the CDR3 is TGTGCCAGCAGCTTCGGGACCTTCTACGAGCAGTACTTC. Encoded protein: CASSFGTFYEQYF. This chain joins TRBV11-2 and TRBJ2-7; D tentatively reads TRBD1 or TRBD2 (5 bases each). The CDR3 runs 13 residues. CDR1 is SGHAT and CDR2 is FQNNGV in the germline V gene. V gave up 3 bases and J gave up 3 bases, with 9 bases separating them. Combining the CDR3 with reference TRBV11-2 and TRBJ2-7 gives the whole variable domain EAGVAQSPRYKIIEKRQSVAFWCNPISGHATLYWYQQILGQGPKLLIQFQNNGVVDDSQLPKDRFSAERLKGVDSTLKIQPAKLEDSAVYLCASSFGTFYEQYFGPGTRLTVT.

This clone was seen only a few times. The CDR3 is CASSSLGPGGEQYF. CDR3 nucleotide sequence: TGTGCCAGCAGTTCTCTGGGCCCGGGTGGTGAGCAGTACTTC. The V and J genes are TRBV27 and TRBJ2-7; D is uncertain. Germline assignment: CDR1 MNHEY and CDR2 SMNVEV (reference sequence). The ends were cut back, 4 bases at V and 7 bases at J, with 17 bases in the middle. The CDR3 is 14 amino acids.